This T cell receptor beta chain derives from a study of identical twins. Study outcomes and limitations: The study found that models underestimated out-of-frame TCR alpha sharing in monozygotic twins. The abundant beta clonotypes from cord blood had fewer insertions, and memory repertoires had none of this. Zero-insertion results could be subject to partial confounding by invariant MAIT and iNKT cells.

This clonotype was recorded a few times. Its antigen is undetermined. Germline V lookup: CDR1 SGHTA, CDR2 FQGNSA. The CDR3 covers 14 residues. Trimming took 1 base from V and 6 from J, leaving 9 bases between them. TCRdb re-called the 5' RACE reads with MiXCR, one entry per CDR3 protein. The sample lists 550,000 to 700,000 distinct CDR3 sequences; 9% to 10% were seen once. This same sample was also part of a study on yellow fever vaccine responses in identical twins.

Sequences were obtained from PBMCs. The clonotype comes from a woman aged 18-29 years in good health. V is TRBV7-2 and J is TRBJ2-2; D is uncertain. The CDR3 region is CASSLGRMSGELFF. The CDR3 DNA follows: TGTGCCAGCAGCTTAGGAAGGATGTCCGGGGAGCTGTTTTTT.